These T cell receptor beta chains were read from a single sample in a study of shared clonotypes between healthy human individuals. TCRdb's copy holds only in-frame clones and misses some; the assay was immunoSEQ multiplex PCR. The sample holds around 430,000 clones, 79% seen once. Sequencing input: PBMCs. These TCRs come from a woman between 35 and 50 years old in good health. Some clones in this sample may be carry-over from other donors' samples. CDR3s include the opening cysteine and the closing phenylalanine or tryptophan. The D gene is left open where the match is weak. Clone size is shown for a subset of rows, as once, few, many or a class of expanded clone.

>once|TRBD2|TRBV7-9|TRBJ2-5
CASSLGTSGGQETQYF
TGTGCCAGCAGCTTAGGGACTAGCGGGGGGCAAGAGACCCAGTACTTC
>.|TRBD1|TRBV28|TRBJ1-2
CASSLTSGTGNYGYTF
TGTGCCAGCAGTTTAACTAGCGGGACAGGGAACTATGGCTACACCTTC
>.|.|TRBV9|TRBJ2-2
CASRQGNTGELFF
TGTGCCAGCAGGCAAGGAAACACCGGGGAGCTGTTTTTT
>.|.|TRBV28|TRBJ2-5
CASSFSGRETQYF
TGTGCCAGCAGTTTTTCAGGCAGGGAGACCCAGTACTTC
>few|TRBD1|TRBV4-3|TRBJ1-4
CASSPVGTGNEKLFF
TGCGCCAGCAGCCCCGTAGGGACAGGGAATGAAAAACTGTTTTTT
>.|TRBD1|TRBV2|TRBJ1-3
CASRRGPGNTIYF
TGTGCCAGCAGAAGGGGGCCTGGAAACACCATATATTTT
>.|TRBD1|TRBV7-2|TRBJ2-1
CASSSLGQGTPYNEQFF
TGTGCCAGCAGCTCATTAGGACAGGGGACCCCCTACAATGAGCAGTTCTTC
>.|.|TRBV19|TRBJ1-2
CASSITSDRGLNYGYTF
TGTGCCAGTAGTATAACTTCGGACAGAGGATTAAACTATGGCTACACCTTC
>.|.|TRBV5-1|TRBJ2-3
CASSLVRAATDTQYF
TGCGCCAGCAGCTTAGTGAGGGCCGCGACAGATACGCAGTATTTT
>once|.|TRBV5-1|TRBJ2-5
CASSLVGAPGETQYF
TGCGCCAGCAGCTTGGTTGGGGCCCCCGGGGAGACCCAGTACTTC
>.|.|TRBV18|TRBJ2-5
CASSPPPAEETQYF
TGTGCCAGCTCACCACCCCCCGCCGAGGAGACCCAGTACTTC
>.|TRBD2|TRBV5-4|TRBJ2-1
CASSLGGGSGSNEQFF
TGTGCCAGCAGCTTGGGTGGCGGTAGCGGGAGCAATGAGCAGTTCTTC
>.|TRBD1|TRBV28|TRBJ2-3
CASSLGQGADTQYF
TGTGCCAGCAGTTTGGGACAGGGGGCTGATACGCAGTATTTT
>.|.|TRBV5-1|TRBJ2-1
CASSLVDMGDEQFF
TGCGCCAGCAGCTTGGTAGACATGGGTGATGAGCAGTTCTTC
>.|.|TRBV6-5|TRBJ2-1
CASSYSRANEQFF
TGTGCCAGCAGTTACTCCAGGGCCAATGAGCAGTTCTTC
>.|.|TRBV29-1|TRBJ2-1
CSVDGVSTYNEQFF
TGCAGCGTTGATGGGGTCTCAACCTACAATGAGCAGTTCTTC
>.|.|TRBV6-1|TRBJ2-1
CASSEESYAYNEQFF
TGTGCCAGCAGTGAAGAATCTTATGCCTACAATGAGCAGTTCTTC
>.|.|TRBV6-6|TRBJ2-3
CASSRSAHRADTQYF
TGTGCCAGCAGCCGTAGCGCCCACCGGGCAGATACGCAGTATTTT
>.|.|TRBV11-1|TRBJ2-1
CASSLGAGERLGEQFF
TGTGCCAGCAGCTTAGGGGCAGGGGAGAGGTTGGGTGAGCAGTTCTTC
>.|TRBD1|TRBV19|TRBJ1-5
CASRGQGHYSNQPQHF
TGTGCCAGCAGGGGGCAGGGGCATTATAGCAATCAGCCCCAGCATTTT
>.|TRBD1|TRBV19|TRBJ2-5
CASSSGTGVWETQYF
TGTGCCAGTAGTTCCGGGACAGGGGTGTGGGAGACCCAGTACTTC
>many|.|TRBV11-2|TRBJ2-3
CASSLGTDTQYF
TGTGCCAGCAGCTTAGGTACAGATACGCAGTATTTT
>once|.|TRBV29-1|TRBJ2-3
CSVGTDSSTDTQYF
TGCAGCGTTGGGACTGACAGTAGCACAGATACGCAGTATTTT
>few|.|TRBV4-2|TRBJ2-7
CASSQEWGREQYF
TGTGCCAGCAGCCAAGAATGGGGTCGCGAGCAGTACTTC
>.|.|TRBV27|TRBJ2-7
CASSPPSSTGLSYEQYF
TGTGCCAGCAGTCCACCCTCCTCAACAGGCCTCTCCTACGAGCAGTACTTC
>.|TRBD2|TRBV11-3|TRBJ2-7
CASSLDWTSGSREQYF
TGTGCCAGCAGCTTAGATTGGACTAGCGGGAGTCGCGAGCAGTACTTC
>.|TRBD2|TRBV29-1|TRBJ2-7
CSVEDRGGEDEQYF
TGCAGCGTTGAAGATCGGGGAGGGGAGGACGAGCAGTACTTC
>.|TRBD1|TRBV19|TRBJ2-7
CASSGQGASEQYF
TGTGCCAGTAGTGGACAGGGGGCAAGCGAGCAGTACTTC
>once|.|TRBV30|TRBJ2-5
CAWRPQGPGAGGAQYF
TGTGCCTGGAGACCACAGGGCCCGGGGGCAGGAGGGGCCCAGTACTTC
>.|TRBD1|TRBV4-1|TRBJ2-7
CASSAPGQLYEQYF
TGCGCCAGCAGCGCACCGGGACAGCTCTACGAGCAGTACTTC
>few|.|TRBV30|TRBJ2-6
CAWSGGSGANVLTF
TGTGCCTGGAGCGGGGGTTCTGGGGCCAACGTCCTGACTTTC
>.|TRBD2|TRBV7-8|TRBJ2-7
CASSLRLAGTHEQYF
TGTGCCAGCAGCTTACGGCTAGCGGGAACGCACGAGCAGTACTTC
>.|TRBD2|TRBV7-2|TRBJ2-2
CASSLSGRAGTGELFF
TGTGCCAGCAGTCTTAGCGGGAGGGCCGGCACCGGGGAGCTGTTTTTT
>few|TRBD1|TRBV5-4|TRBJ2-2
CASSSRQGVSGELFF
TGTGCCAGCAGCTCCAGACAGGGTGTGTCCGGGGAGCTGTTTTTT
>.|.|TRBV10-1|TRBJ2-4
CASSDGNIQYF
TGCGCCAGCAGTGATGGAAACATTCAGTACTTC
>.|TRBD2|TRBV10-3|TRBJ2-3
CAINRIAGEVDTQYF
TGTGCCATCAATCGAATAGCGGGAGAGGTAGATACGCAGTATTTT
>.|.|TRBV5-1|TRBJ2-7
CASSDGDWKNSEQYF
TGCGCCAGCAGCGACGGGGACTGGAAAAATTCGGAGCAGTACTTC
>.|TRBD1|TRBV5-4|TRBJ2-1
CASSYRGPGNEQFF
TGTGCCAGCAGCTACAGGGGGCCGGGGAATGAGCAGTTCTTC
>few|TRBD2|TRBV6-1|TRBJ2-1
CASSAGTSGSSGQFF
TGTGCCAGCAGTGCCGGGACTAGCGGGAGTAGTGGGCAGTTCTTC
>.|.|TRBV19|TRBJ2-7
CASSMEVWTGAVTEQYF
TGTGCCAGTAGTATGGAGGTATGGACGGGCGCGGTTACCGAGCAGTACTTC
>.|TRBD1|TRBV19|TRBJ1-4
CASTGPRTGGVYEKLFF
TGTGCCAGTACCGGACCGAGGACAGGGGGTGTGTATGAAAAACTGTTTTTT